Below, 11 T cell receptor beta chains from the same sample are listed, as sequenced in a study of shared clonotypes between healthy human individuals. Measured with immunoSEQ multiplex PCR; TCRdb has only the in-frame clones, and not every one. The sample holds roughly 2.6 million clones, approximately 92% seen once. The sample taken for sequencing was naive CD4+ T cells sorted from blood. The sample's subset: CD45RA+ positively selected. Receptors were obtained from a man aged 18 to 30 in good health.

J is TRBJ1-1 and V is TRBV2; the D gene is possibly TRBD1 (6 bases). Per germline, CDR1 SNHLY and CDR2 FYNNEI. V lost 10 bases, J lost 0 bases, and 12 bases lay in between. This CDR3 comprises 13 residues. The CDR3 region is CATVRTVNTEAFF. CDR3 nucleotides: TGTGCCACTGTCAGGACAGTGAACACTGAAGCTTTCTTT.

This clone was seen more than once but under ten times. The chain combines TRBV2 with TRBJ1-1; D perhaps matches TRBD1 (6 bases). This CDR3 comprises 12 residues. V was clipped by 4 bases and J by 7 bases, with 10 bases between them. Germline CDR1 reads SNHLY; CDR2 reads FYNNEI. The CDR3 sequence: CASSVGAYEAFF. The CDR3, as DNA: TGTGCCAGCAGTGTGGGGGCGTATGAAGCTTTCTTT.

The V and J genes are TRBV7-9 and TRBJ2-6; 10 positions agree with TRBD2. This CDR3 region has 18 residues. Germline assignment: CDR1 SEHNR and CDR2 FQNEAQ (reference sequence). Trimming took 1 base from V and 0 from J; bases not matched to a gene: 3. The CDR3 DNA reads as TGTGCCAGCAGCTTAGTACAGCGGGAGGGCTCTGGGGCCAACGTCCTGACTTTC. This codes for CASSLVQREGSGANVLTF.

The gene calls are TRBV2 and TRBJ2-5, with unresolved D. Trimming took 2 bases from V and 5 from J, leaving 18 bases between them. The CDR3 loop spans 16 amino acids. Germline assignment: CDR1 SNHLY and CDR2 FYNNEI. CDR3 coding DNA: TGTGCCAGCAGTGAACTTTTGGCAGTAGGTCAGGAGACCCAGTACTTC. This encodes CASSELLAVGQETQYF.

The chain carries TRBV5-4 and TRBJ2-3, with 9 bases lining up with TRBD2. This CDR3 has 14 amino acids. The germline CDR1 and CDR2 sequences are SGHNT and YYREEE (reference sequence). J gave up 2 bases and V 7 bases, and 5 bases lay outside the gene matches. This CDR3 reads CASWLAGITDTQYF. Written as DNA, the CDR3 is TGTGCCAGCTGGCTAGCGGGAATCACAGATACGCAGTATTTT.

Only one count was recorded for this clone. The chain is built from TRBV7-2 and TRBJ1-3, with 9 bases aligning to TRBD1. The trim removed 5 bases at V and 0 bases at J, leaving 5 bases unmatched. Germline values: CDR1 SGHTA, CDR2 FQGNSA. The CDR3 consists of 16 residues. In DNA, the CDR3 is TGTGCCAGCAGCCTACGGGGACAGGGCTCTGGAAACACCATATATTTT. This encodes CASSLRGQGSGNTIYF.

This clone has only one observation. V usage is TRBV6-5 and J usage is TRBJ2-7, with 9 bases that match TRBD1. Unmatched junction bases numbered 4, after V lost 2 bases and J lost 5 bases. The CDR3 has 14 residues. The germline gives CDR1 MNHEY, CDR2 SVGAGI. The CDR3 bases are TGTGCCAGCAGTTACACAGGGGGCAGGAACGAGCAGTACTTC. It is translated as CASSYTGGRNEQYF.

The chain carries TRBV11-2 and TRBJ1-2, with D unresolved. This CDR3 has 13 residues. Germline CDR1 SGHAT, CDR2 FQNNGV. V shed 5 bases and J shed 2 bases, with 9 bases lying between them. CDR3 protein: CASSTKGNYGYTF. DNA for the CDR3: TGTGCCAGCAGCACAAAGGGCAACTATGGCTACACCTTC.

CDR3 nucleotide sequence: TGTGCCAGCTCACCACCGCGGGGGACCTACAATGAGCAGTTCTTC. Protein sequence: CASSPPRGTYNEQFF. The chain combines TRBV18 with TRBJ2-1; 7 bases are shared with TRBD2. V dropped 0 bases and J dropped 2; count of bases not matched to a gene: 1. Germline CDR1 KGHSH, CDR2 LQKENI. This CDR3 comprises 15 residues.

The chain uses TRBV25-1 and TRBJ2-1; D may be TRBD2 (7 bases). There are 14 residues in the CDR3. The V end lost 3 bases, the J end lost 7 bases, and 13 bases lay between the germline ends. CDR1 MGHDK and CDR2 SYGVNS come from the germline V gene. CDR3 residues: CASSEVGGLNEQFF. The CDR3 DNA reads as TGTGCCAGCAGTGAGGTGGGGGGGCTGAATGAGCAGTTCTTC.

This clone has just one count. The chain joins TRBV10-3 to TRBJ2-3, with unresolved D. CDR1 is ENHRY and CDR2 is SYGVKD in the germline V gene. The CDR3 has 13 amino acids. V lost 5 bases and J lost 8, with 14 bases in between. CDR3 in amino acids: CAISFTLPGTQYF. CDR3 in DNA: TGTGCCATCAGTTTTACTCTACCGGGTACGCAGTATTTT.